The entry that follows covers one TCR beta chain sequence. The V end was cut by 3 bases, the J end by 2 bases, with 20 bases between. Germline lookup yields CDR1 SGHTA and CDR2 FQGNSA. The CDR3 is 18 residues long. This specimen belongs to a study of blood T cell repertoires in COVID-19. About the research overall: T cells, B-cell-depleted T cells, or PBMCs provided the cDNA or gDNA that served as material.

Authors' data handling: For nucleated cells, counts were estimated from reference gene primer amplification. Measured with immunoSEQ multiplex PCR; TCRdb has only the in-frame clones, and not every one. The V and J calls and clone size are taken from that table; D and trimming were inferred from the DNA. The top ten clones hold over 6% of a sample with 200,000 to 300,000 clones, around 87% of them seen once. This chain uses TRBV7-2 with TRBJ1-5; D might be TRBD1 (5 bases). The sequenced sample was peripheral blood. This clonotype was sampled from a woman aged 70-85 years with active or convalescent COVID-19. The CDR3 coding sequence is TGTGCCAGCAGCTTCATCCCAGGGCCAGATCGGGGCAATCAGCCCCAGCATTTT. Amino acid sequence: CASSFIPGPDRGNQPQHF.